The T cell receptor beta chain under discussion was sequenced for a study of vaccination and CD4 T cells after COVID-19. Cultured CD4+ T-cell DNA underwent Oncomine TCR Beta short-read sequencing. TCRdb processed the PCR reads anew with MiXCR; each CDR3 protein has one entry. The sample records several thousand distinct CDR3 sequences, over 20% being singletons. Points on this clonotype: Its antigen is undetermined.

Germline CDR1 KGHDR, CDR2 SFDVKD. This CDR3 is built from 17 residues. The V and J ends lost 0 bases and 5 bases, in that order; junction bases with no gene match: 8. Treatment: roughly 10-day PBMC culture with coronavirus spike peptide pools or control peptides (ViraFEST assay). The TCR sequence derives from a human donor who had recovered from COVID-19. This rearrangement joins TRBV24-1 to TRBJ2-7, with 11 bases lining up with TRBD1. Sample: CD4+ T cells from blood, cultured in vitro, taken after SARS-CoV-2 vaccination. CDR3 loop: CATSDLEGQGASHEQYF. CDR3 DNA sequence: TGTGCCACCAGTGATTTGGAAGGACAGGGGGCGTCCCACGAGCAGTACTTC.